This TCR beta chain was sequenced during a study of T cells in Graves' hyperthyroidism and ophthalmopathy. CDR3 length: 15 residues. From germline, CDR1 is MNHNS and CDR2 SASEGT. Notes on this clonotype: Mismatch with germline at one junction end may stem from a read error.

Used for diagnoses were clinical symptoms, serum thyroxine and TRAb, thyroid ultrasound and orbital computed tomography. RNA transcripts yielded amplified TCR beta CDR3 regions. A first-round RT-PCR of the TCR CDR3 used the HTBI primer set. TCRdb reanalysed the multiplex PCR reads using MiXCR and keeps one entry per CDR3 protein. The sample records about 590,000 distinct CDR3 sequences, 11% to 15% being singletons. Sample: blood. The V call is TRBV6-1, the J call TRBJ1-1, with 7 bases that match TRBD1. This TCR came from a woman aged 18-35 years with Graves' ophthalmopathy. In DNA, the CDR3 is TGTGCCAGCAGTGACCCCGGAGGGGGCGAGTCTGAAGCTGTCTTT. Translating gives CASSDPGGGESEAVF.